The 9 T cell receptor beta chains given below trace back to one sample, sequenced in a study of blood T cell repertoires in COVID-19. Method: immunoSEQ multiplex PCR; TCRdb's copy keeps in-frame clones and lacks some. The table includes 200,000 to 250,000 clones, 70% to 90% detected once. The sequencing sample was made of PBMCs or T cells enriched from blood (not recorded which). The receptors were sampled from a woman aged 45-59 years in a cohort exposed to, infected with or recovered from COVID-19 (not recorded which).

CDR3 DNA sequence: TGTGCCAGCAGCCCCCGGTCCTCAGGAAAGACCCAGTACTTC. Its protein product is CASSPRSSGKTQYF. The chain recombines TRBV13 with TRBJ2-5; D is uncertain. This CDR3 spans 14 amino acids. Trimming left V 5 bases short and J 6 bases short, with 16 bases between. CDR1 and CDR2 (germline): PRHDT, FYEKMQ (reference sequence).

The chain carries TRBV11-3 and TRBJ1-5; a possible D gene is TRBD1 (6 bases). The V gene's germline CDR1 is SGHNT and CDR2 YENEEA. Trimming took off 0 bases at V and 3 bases at J, with 21 bases between the two ends. The CDR3 contains 19 residues. The chain's CDR3 is CASSLDGGGEWEINQPQHF. CDR3 in DNA: TGTGCCAGCAGCTTAGATGGAGGGGGGGAATGGGAGATCAATCAGCCCCAGCATTTT.

The J gene is TRBJ1-5, the V gene TRBV7-2; the D is unclear. The CDR3 spans 15 residues. In germline, CDR1 is SGHTA, CDR2 FQGNSA. Trimming took 5 bases from V and 3 from J, leaving 14 bases between them. The CDR3 DNA follows: TGTGCCAGCAGCCCCCGGCAGGTGCTCAATCAGCCCCAGCATTTT. Protein product: CASSPRQVLNQPQHF.

This chain joins TRBV7-9 and TRBJ2-1; perhaps TRBD2 as D (5 bases). The germline V gene has CDR1 SEHNR and CDR2 FQNEAQ (reference sequence). The CDR3 covers 12 residues. The V end was cut by 8 bases, the J end by 9 bases, with 14 bases between. CDR3 region: CASSMREGEQFF. The CDR3 bases are TGTGCCAGCTCCATGCGTGAGGGTGAGCAGTTCTTC.

This clone has just a few counts. Written as DNA, the CDR3 is TGTGCCACTCACCGGGGAGGGGGAGATACGCAGTATTTT. The encoded protein is CATHRGGGDTQYF. The rearrangement uses TRBV2 and TRBJ2-3, with D possibly matching TRBD2 (7 bases). Germline V gene lookup returns CDR1 SNHLY and CDR2 FYNNEI. Trimming left V 10 bases short and J 5 bases short, with 16 bases between. The CDR3 consists of 13 residues. Filled out from reference TRBV2 and TRBJ2-3, the complete variable domain reads EPEVTQTPSHQVTQMGQEVILRCVPISNHLYFYWYRQILGQKVEFLVSFYNNEISEKSEIFDDQFSVERPDGSNFTLKIRSTKLEDSAMYFCATHRGGGDTQYFGPGTRLTVL.

The chain combines TRBV10-2 with TRBJ2-3; tentative D call: TRBD1 (5 bases). V dropped 8 bases and J dropped 2 bases, with 20 bases sitting between them. The V gene's germline CDR1 is WSHSY and CDR2 SAAADI. The CDR3 loop spans 16 amino acids. Here the CDR3 reads CASLDGAYQPTDTQYF. CDR3 coding DNA: TGCGCCAGCCTTGATGGGGCCTACCAGCCCACAGATACGCAGTATTTT.

V is TRBV14 and J is TRBJ1-4; 8 bases fit TRBD1. The CDR3 covers 16 residues. The V and J ends lost 0 bases and 2 bases, in that order; junction bases with no gene match: 2. Germline CDR1 SGHDN, CDR2 FVKESK. The CDR3 is CASSQDRTGTNEKLFF. CDR3 nucleotides: TGTGCCAGCAGCCAAGATCGGACAGGGACTAATGAAAAACTGTTTTTT. The full variable domain, its missing parts supplied by reference TRBV14 and TRBJ1-4, is EAGVTQFPSHSVIEKGQTVTLRCDPISGHDNLYWYRRVMGKEIKFLLHFVKESKQDESGMPNNRFLAERTGGTYSTLKVQPAELEDSGVYFCASSQDRTGTNEKLFFGSGTQLSVL.

This rearrangement joins TRBV7-2 to TRBJ2-3, with D maybe TRBD2 (5 bases). The CDR3 sequence is 17 residues long. Germline loops: CDR1 SGHTA, CDR2 FQGNSA. Between the trimmed V and J ends, which lost 1 base and 7 bases, there was a span of 21 bases. The CDR3 nucleotides read TGTGCCAGCAGCTTAGTCGAGGGCTCCCCCCCCGGCAATACGCAGTATTTT. This codes for CASSLVEGSPPGNTQYF.

This chain's CDR3 is CASVGGQINEKLFF. The CDR3 DNA reads as TGTGCTTCAGTCGGGGGACAGATTAATGAAAAACTGTTTTTT. The chain uses TRBV28 and TRBJ1-4, with TRBD1 identical over 7 bases. The germline V gene encodes CDR1 MDHEN and CDR2 SYDVKM. The CDR3 consists of 14 residues.